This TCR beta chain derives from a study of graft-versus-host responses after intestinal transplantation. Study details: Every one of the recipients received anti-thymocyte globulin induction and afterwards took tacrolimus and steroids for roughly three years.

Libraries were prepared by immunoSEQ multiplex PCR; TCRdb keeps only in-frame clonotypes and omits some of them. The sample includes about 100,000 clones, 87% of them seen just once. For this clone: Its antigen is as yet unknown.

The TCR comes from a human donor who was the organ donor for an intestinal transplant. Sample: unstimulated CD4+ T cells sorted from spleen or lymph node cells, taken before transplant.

CDR3 amino acids: CASSSAGVGTEAFF. CDR3 DNA sequence: TGTGCCAGCTCGTCCGCAGGGGTAGGGACTGAAGCTTTCTTT. The chain carries TRBV18 and TRBJ1-1, with D possibly TRBD1 on 6 matching bases. The CDR3 runs 14 residues. Germline lookup yields CDR1 KGHSH and CDR2 LQKENI. With 6 bases removed from V and 5 bases from J, the gap between germline ends came to 16 bases.